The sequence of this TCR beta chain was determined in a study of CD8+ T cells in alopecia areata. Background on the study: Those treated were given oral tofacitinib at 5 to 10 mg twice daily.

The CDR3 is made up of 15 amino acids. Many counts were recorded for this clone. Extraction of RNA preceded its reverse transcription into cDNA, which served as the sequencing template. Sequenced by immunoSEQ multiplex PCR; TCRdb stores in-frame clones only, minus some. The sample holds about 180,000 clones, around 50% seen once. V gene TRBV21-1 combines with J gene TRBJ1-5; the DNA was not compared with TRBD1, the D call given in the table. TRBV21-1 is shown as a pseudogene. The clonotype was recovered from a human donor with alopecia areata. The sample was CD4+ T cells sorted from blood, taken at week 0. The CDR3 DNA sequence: TGTGCCAGCAGCGTACACAGGCTACCCAATCAGCCCCAGCATTTT. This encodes CASSVHRLPNQPQHF.